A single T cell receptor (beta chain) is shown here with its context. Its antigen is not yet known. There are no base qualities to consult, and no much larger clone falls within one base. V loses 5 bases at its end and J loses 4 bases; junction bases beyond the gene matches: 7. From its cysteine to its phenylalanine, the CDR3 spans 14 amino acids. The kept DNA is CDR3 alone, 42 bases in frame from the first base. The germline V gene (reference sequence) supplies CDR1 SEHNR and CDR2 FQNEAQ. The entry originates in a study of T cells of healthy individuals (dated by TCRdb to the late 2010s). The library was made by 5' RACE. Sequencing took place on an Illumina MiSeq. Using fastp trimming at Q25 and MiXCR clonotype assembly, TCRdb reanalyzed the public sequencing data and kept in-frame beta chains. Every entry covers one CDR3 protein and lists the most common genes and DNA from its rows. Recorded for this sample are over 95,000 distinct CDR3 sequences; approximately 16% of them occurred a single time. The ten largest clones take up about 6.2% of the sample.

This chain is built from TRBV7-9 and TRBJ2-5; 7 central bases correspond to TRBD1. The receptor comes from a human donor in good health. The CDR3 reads CASSDRTGGETQYF. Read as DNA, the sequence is TGTGCCAGCAGCGACCGGACAGGAGGAGAGACCCAGTACTTC.